This TCR beta chain is drawn from a study of blood T cell repertoires in COVID-19. Study at large: The United States, Italy and Spain supplied acute and convalescent COVID-19 samples.

Only in-frame clones appear in the TCRdb table, and some are missing; sequencing was by immunoSEQ multiplex PCR. The sample includes fewer than 400,000 clones, approximately 87% seen only once; the top ten take roughly 9.4%. The CDR3 runs to 14 residues. CDR1 is SEHNR and CDR2 is FQNEAQ in the germline V gene (reference sequence). J gave up 10 bases and V 4 bases, and 10 bases lay outside the gene matches. The clonotype originates from a woman in her fifties or sixties who had recovered from COVID-19. J is TRBJ1-5 and V is TRBV7-9; 7 bases are shared with TRBD1. The sample was PBMCs or T cells enriched from blood (not recorded which). This CDR3 is CASSSGGPGLPQHF. The CDR3 region has the DNA TGTGCCAGCAGCTCAGGGGGGCCCGGGTTACCCCAGCATTTT.